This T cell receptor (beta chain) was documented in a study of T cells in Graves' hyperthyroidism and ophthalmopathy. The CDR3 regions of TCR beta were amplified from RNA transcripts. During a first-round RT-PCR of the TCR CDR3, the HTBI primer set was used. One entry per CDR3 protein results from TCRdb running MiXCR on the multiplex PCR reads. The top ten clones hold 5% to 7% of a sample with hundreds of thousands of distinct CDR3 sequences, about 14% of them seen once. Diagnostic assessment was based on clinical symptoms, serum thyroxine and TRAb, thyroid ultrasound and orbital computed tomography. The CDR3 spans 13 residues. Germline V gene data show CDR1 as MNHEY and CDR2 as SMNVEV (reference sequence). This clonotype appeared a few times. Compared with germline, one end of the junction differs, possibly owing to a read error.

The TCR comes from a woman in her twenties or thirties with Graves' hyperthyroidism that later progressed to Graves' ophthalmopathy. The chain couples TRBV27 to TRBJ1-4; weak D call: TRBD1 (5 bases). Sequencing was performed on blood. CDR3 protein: CASRRDSNEKLSF. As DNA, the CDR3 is TGTGCCAGCCGGCGAGACAGTAATGAAAAACTGTCTTTT.